The sequence of this T cell receptor beta chain was determined in a study of Graves' ophthalmopathy and Graves' hyperthyroidism. Study background: At initial diagnosis, peripheral blood was obtained, and this preceded any treatment.

Amplified TCR beta CDR3 regions were obtained using RNA transcripts as template. HTBI primers served in a first-round RT-PCR, which a second-round multiplex PCR followed. A single record per CDR3 protein comes from TCRdb applying MiXCR to the multiplex PCR reads. The sample has 500,000 to 700,000 distinct CDR3 sequences, approximately 22% seen once; the top ten hold about 6.6%. This clonotype was counted ten times or more. This clonotype was sampled from a woman between 18 and 29 years old with stable Graves' hyperthyroidism. Some clones in this sample may be carry-over from other donors' samples. What was sequenced was peripheral blood.

CDR3 loop: CASSPRGRLNTEAFF. Here the CDR3 DNA reads TGCGCCAGCAGCCCGCGGGGGCGACTCAACACTGAAGCTTTCTTT. The V call is TRBV5-1, the J call TRBJ1-1; TRBD1 is a possible D gene (6 bases). Trimming took 4 bases from V and 2 from J, leaving 15 bases between them. Per germline, CDR1 SGHRS and CDR2 YFSETQ. The CDR3 runs to 15 residues.